This T cell receptor beta chain comes out of a study of T-cell reconstitution after alpha-beta-depleted transplantation in children. As it was prepared, the TCRbeta library received unique molecular identifiers. TCRdb fed the PCR reads into MiXCR, producing one record per CDR3 protein. The repertoire holds 300,000 to 400,000 distinct CDR3 sequences, with 10% to 15% as singletons. CDR1 is SGHVS, CDR2 FNYEAQ, per germline. There are 12 residues in the CDR3. V was shortened by 2 bases and J by 8 bases, with 7 bases between the two germline ends. This TCR was recovered from a human donor who donated a stem cell graft to a child with Fanconi anemia. This specimen was PBMCs, taken from the stem cell graft. The chain joins TRBV7-6 to TRBJ2-1, with unresolved D. Here the CDR3 reads CASSLLYDEQFF. The CDR3 coding sequence is TGTGCCAGCAGCTTATTGTACGATGAGCAGTTCTTC.